This T cell receptor beta chain was sequenced in a study of blood T cell repertoires in COVID-19. Original methodology: Reference gene primer amplification yielded estimated nucleated cell counts. Profiled with immunoSEQ multiplex PCR; TCRdb holds only in-frame clones, not every one. That table is the source of V, J and clone size, and D and trimming were worked out from the DNA. The repertoire holds 95,000 to 100,000 clones, with 70% to 85% as singletons. In germline, CDR1 is LNHDA, CDR2 SQIVND (reference sequence). The CDR3 totals 16 residues. V gave up 4 bases and J gave up 5 bases, with 18 bases separating them.

The V gene is TRBV19, the J gene TRBJ2-4; TRBD2 is a possible D gene (5 bases). Sample: peripheral blood. This TCR derives from a man between 65 and 79 years old with acute or convalescent COVID-19. CDR3 in amino acids: CASSKSGRDYQNIQYF. CDR3 DNA sequence: TGTGCCAGTAGTAAGTCCGGTCGCGACTACCAAAACATTCAGTACTTC.